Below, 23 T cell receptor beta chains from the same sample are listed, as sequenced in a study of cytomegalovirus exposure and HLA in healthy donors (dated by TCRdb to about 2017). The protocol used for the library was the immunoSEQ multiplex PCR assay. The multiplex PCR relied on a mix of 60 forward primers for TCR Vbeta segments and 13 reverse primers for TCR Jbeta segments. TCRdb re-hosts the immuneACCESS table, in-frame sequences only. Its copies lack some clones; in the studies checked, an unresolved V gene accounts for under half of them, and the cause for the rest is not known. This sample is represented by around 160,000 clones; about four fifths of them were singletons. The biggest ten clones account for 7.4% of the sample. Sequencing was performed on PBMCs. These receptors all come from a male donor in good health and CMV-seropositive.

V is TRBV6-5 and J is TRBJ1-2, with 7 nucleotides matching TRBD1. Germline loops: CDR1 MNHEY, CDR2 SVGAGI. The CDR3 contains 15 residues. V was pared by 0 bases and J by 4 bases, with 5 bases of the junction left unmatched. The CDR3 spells CASSYSADRTYGYTF. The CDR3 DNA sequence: TGTGCCAGCAGTTACTCAGCGGACAGGACCTATGGCTACACCTTC.

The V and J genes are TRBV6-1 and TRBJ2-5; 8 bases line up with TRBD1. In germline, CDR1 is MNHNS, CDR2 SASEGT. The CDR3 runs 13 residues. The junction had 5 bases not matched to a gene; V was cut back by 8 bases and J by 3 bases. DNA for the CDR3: TGTGCCAGCCGCAGGGGGCGCGAAGAGACCCAGTACTTC. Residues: CASRRGREETQYF.

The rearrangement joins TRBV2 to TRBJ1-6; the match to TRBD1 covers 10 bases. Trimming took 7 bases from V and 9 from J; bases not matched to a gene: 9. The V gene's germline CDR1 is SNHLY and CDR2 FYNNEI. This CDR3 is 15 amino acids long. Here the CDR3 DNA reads TGTGCCAGCATTGAGACCGGACAGGGGGGTTCACCCCTCCACTTT. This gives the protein CASIETGQGGSPLHF. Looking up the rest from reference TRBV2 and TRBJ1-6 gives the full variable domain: EPEVTQTPSHQVTQMGQEVILRCVPISNHLYFYWYRQILGQKVEFLVSFYNNEISEKSEIFDDQFSVERPDGSNFTLKIRSTKLEDSAMYFCASIETGQGGSPLHFGNGTRLTVT.

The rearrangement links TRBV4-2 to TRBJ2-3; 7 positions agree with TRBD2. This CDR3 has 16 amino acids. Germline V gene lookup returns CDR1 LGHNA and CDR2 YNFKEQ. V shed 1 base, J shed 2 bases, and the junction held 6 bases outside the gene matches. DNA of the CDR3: TGTGCCAGCAGCCAAGGGGGGGGACTTAACACAGATACGCAGTATTTT. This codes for CASSQGGGLNTDTQYF.

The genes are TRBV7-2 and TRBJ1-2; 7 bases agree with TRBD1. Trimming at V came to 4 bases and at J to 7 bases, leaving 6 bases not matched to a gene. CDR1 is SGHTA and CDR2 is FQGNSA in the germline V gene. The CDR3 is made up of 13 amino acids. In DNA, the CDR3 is TGTGCCAGCAGCTCACAGGGGACGGGTGGCTACACCTTC. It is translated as CASSSQGTGGYTF.

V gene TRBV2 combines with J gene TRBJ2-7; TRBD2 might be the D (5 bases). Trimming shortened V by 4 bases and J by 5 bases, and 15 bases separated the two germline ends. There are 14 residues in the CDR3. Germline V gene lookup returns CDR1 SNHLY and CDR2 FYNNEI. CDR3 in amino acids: CASSGTLVAHEQYF. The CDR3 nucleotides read TGTGCCAGCAGTGGGACTCTCGTGGCCCACGAGCAGTACTTC.

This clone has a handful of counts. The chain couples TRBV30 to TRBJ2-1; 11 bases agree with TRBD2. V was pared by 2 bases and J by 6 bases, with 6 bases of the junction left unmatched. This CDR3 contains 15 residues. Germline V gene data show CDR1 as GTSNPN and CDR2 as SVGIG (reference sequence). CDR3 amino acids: CAWSPLAGEGNEQFF. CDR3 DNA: TGTGCCTGGAGTCCACTAGCGGGGGAGGGCAATGAGCAGTTCTTC.

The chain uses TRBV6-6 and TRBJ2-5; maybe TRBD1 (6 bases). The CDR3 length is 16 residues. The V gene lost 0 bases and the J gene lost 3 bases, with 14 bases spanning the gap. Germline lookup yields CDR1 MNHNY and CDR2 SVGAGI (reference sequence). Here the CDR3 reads CASSYSTGRSKETQYF. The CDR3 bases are TGTGCCAGCAGTTACTCGACAGGCAGATCCAAAGAGACCCAGTACTTC.

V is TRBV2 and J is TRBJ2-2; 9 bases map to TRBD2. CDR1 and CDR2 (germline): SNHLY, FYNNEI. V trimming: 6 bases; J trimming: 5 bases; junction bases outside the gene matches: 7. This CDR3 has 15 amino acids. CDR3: CASRKSGGRTGELFF. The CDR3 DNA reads TGTGCCAGCAGGAAGAGCGGGGGGCGGACCGGGGAGCTGTTTTTT.

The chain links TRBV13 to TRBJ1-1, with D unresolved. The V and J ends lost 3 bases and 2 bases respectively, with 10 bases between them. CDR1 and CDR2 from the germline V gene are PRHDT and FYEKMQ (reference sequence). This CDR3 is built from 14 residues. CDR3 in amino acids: CASSFTEENTEAFF. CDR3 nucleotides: TGTGCCAGCAGCTTCACAGAAGAAAACACTGAAGCTTTCTTT.

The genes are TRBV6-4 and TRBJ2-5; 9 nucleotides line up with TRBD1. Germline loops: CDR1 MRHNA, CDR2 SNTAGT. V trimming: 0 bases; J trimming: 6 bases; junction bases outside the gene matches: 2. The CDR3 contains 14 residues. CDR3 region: CASSDSQGAKTQYF. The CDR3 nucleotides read TGTGCCAGCAGTGACTCACAGGGGGCGAAGACCCAGTACTTC.

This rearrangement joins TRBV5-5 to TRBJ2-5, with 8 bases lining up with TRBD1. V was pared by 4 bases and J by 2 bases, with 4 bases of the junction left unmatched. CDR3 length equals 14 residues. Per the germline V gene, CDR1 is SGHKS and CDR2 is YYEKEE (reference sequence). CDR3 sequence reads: CASSPGQGQETQYF. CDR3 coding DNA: TGTGCCAGCAGCCCTGGACAGGGACAAGAGACCCAGTACTTC.

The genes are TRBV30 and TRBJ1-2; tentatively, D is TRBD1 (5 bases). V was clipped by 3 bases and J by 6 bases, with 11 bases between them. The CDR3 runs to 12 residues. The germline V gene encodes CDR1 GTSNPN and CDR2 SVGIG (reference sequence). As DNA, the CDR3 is TGTGCCTGGAGCGAGACGGGGGATGGCTACACCTTC. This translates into CAWSETGDGYTF.

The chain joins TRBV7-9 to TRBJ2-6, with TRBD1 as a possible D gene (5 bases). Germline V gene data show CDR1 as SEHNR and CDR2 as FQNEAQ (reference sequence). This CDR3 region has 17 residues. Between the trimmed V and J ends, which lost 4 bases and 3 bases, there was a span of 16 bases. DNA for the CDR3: TGTGCCAGCAGCTCCAGGGTTGGTAGCTATGGGGCCAACGTCCTGACTTTC. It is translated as CASSSRVGSYGANVLTF.

The CDR3 DNA follows: TGTGCCAGCAGCTTAAAGCAGGGAACCTACGAGCAGTACTTC. Residues: CASSLKQGTYEQYF. The rearrangement joins TRBV7-8 to TRBJ2-7; maybe TRBD1 (5 bases). Deletions cut 2 bases from V and 2 bases from J, with 10 bases between. The CDR3 contains 14 residues. Per germline, CDR1 SGHVS and CDR2 FQNEAQ.

CDR3 DNA: TGTGCCACCCTCATGGGGCTAGCGGATAATGAGCAGTTCTTC. Its translation is CATLMGLADNEQFF. The chain combines TRBV2 with TRBJ2-1; 7 nucleotides agree with TRBD2. The CDR3 is 14 residues long. Trimming removed 10 bases from V and 7 bases from J; junction bases left unmatched: 13. CDR1 is SNHLY, CDR2 FYNNEI, per germline.

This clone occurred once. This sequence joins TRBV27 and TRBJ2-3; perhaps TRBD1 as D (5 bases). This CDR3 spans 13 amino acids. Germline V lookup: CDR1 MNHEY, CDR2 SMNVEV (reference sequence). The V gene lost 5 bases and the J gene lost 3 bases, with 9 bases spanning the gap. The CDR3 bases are TGTGCCAGCAGTCTACAGGCGACAGATACGCAGTATTTT. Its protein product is CASSLQATDTQYF.

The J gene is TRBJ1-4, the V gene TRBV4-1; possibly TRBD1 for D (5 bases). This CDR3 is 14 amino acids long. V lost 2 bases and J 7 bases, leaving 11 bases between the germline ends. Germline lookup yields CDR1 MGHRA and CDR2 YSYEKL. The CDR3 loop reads CASSQNGGSEKLFF. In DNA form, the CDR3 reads TGCGCCAGCAGCCAAAACGGGGGGAGTGAAAAACTGTTTTTT.

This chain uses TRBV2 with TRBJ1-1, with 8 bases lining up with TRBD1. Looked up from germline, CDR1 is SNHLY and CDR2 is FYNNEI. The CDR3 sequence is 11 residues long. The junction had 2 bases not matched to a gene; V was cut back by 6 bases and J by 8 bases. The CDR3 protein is CASRDRVEAFF. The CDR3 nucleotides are TGTGCCAGCAGGGACAGGGTGGAAGCTTTCTTT. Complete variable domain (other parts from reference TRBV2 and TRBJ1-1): EPEVTQTPSHQVTQMGQEVILRCVPISNHLYFYWYRQILGQKVEFLVSFYNNEISEKSEIFDDQFSVERPDGSNFTLKIRSTKLEDSAMYFCASRDRVEAFFGQGTRLTVV.

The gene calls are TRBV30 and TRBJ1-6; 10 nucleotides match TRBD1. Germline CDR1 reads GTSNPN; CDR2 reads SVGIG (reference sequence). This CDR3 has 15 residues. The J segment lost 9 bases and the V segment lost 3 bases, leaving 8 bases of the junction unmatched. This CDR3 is CAWSARTGGSSPLHF. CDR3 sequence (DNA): TGTGCCTGGAGCGCCCGGACAGGGGGATCTTCACCCCTCCACTTT.

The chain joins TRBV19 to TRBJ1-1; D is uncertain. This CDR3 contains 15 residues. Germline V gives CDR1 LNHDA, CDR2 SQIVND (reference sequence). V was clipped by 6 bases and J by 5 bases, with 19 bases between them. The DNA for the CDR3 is TGTGCCAGTAGCTCGCCTCGGTACGGGAGTACTGAAGCTTTCTTT. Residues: CASSSPRYGSTEAFF.

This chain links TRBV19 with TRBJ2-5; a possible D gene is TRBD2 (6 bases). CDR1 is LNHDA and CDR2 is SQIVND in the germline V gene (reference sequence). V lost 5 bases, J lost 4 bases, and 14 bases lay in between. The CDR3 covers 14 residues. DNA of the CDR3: TGTGCCAGTAGTTACGGAGGGCGACCAGAGACCCAGTACTTC. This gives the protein CASSYGGRPETQYF.

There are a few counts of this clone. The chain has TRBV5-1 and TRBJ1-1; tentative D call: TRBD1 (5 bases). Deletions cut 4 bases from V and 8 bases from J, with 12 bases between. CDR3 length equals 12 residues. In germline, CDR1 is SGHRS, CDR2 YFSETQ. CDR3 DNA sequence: TGCGCCAGCAGCCCGAACGCAGGGGAAGCTTTCTTT. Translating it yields CASSPNAGEAFF. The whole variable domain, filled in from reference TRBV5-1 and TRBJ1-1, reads KAGVTQTPRYLIKTRGQQVTLSCSPISGHRSVSWYQQTPGQGLQFLFEYFSETQRNKGNFPGRFSGRQFSNSRSEMNVSTLELGDSALYLCASSPNAGEAFFGQGTRLTVV.